Presented here are 13 T cell receptor beta chains from one specimen sequenced in a study of T-cell reconstitution after alpha-beta-depleted transplantation in children. Unique molecular identifiers featured in how the TCRbeta library was prepared. TCRdb itself ran the PCR reads through MiXCR, one entry per CDR3 protein. The repertoire includes some 390,000 distinct CDR3 sequences, approximately 20% of them detected once, and approximately 3.8% sits in the top ten. The sequenced sample was PBMCs from the stem cell graft donor, obtained from the stem cell graft. Source of these receptors: a human donor who donated a stem cell graft to a child with acute myeloid leukemia.

This clonotype showed up just a few times. The rearrangement joins TRBV14 to TRBJ2-1, with 9 bases identical to TRBD2. The CDR3 contains 14 residues. Germline lookup yields CDR1 SGHDN and CDR2 FVKESK. The trim removed 6 bases at V and 7 bases at J, leaving 7 bases unmatched. CDR3 amino acids: CASRTSGSVNEQFF. CDR3 coding DNA: TGTGCCAGCAGGACTAGCGGATCAGTGAATGAGCAGTTCTTC.

About this clonotype itself: A single base separates this from a much larger clone, so it may be a read error. The chain links TRBV20-1 to TRBJ2-7; possibly TRBD1 or TRBD2 for D (6 bases each). CDR1 DFQATT and CDR2 SNEGSKA come from the germline V gene (reference sequence). CDR3 length equals 16 residues. CDR3 sequence: CCARPEGGTITYEQYF. In DNA form, the CDR3 reads TGCTGTGCTAGACCAGAGGGGGGAACGATAACCTACGAGCAGTACTTC.

The chain recombines TRBV29-1 with TRBJ2-1, with 7 bases matching TRBD2. J gave up 3 bases and V 3 bases, and 5 bases lay outside the gene matches. Germline CDR1 SQVTM, CDR2 ANQGSEA. This CDR3 spans 14 amino acids. CDR3 DNA sequence: TGCAGCGTTGATTGGGAGGGCCACTACAATGAGCAGTTCTTC. Protein product: CSVDWEGHYNEQFF.

The rearrangement uses TRBV20-1 and TRBJ1-2; TRBD1 might be the D (5 bases). The ends were cut back, 3 bases at V and 2 bases at J, with 10 bases in the middle. Germline V gives CDR1 DFQATT, CDR2 SNEGSKA (reference sequence). The CDR3 contains 13 residues. CDR3 in DNA: TGCAGTGCTAGTTGGGGACGGAACTATGGCTACACCTTC. This translates into CSASWGRNYGYTF.

This clonotype appeared a few times. The chain has TRBV12-3 or TRBV12-4 and TRBJ2-7, with D possibly matching TRBD2 (6 bases). The CDR3 runs to 16 residues. V lost 0 bases to trimming and J lost 2 bases, with 14 bases between them. The DNA of the CDR3 is TGTGCCAGCAGTTTAGCGCACGGGAGAGCCACCTACGAGCAGTACTTC. It codes for CASSLAHGRATYEQYF.

This clonotype was counted between two and nine times. The V gene is TRBV20-1, the J gene TRBJ2-7; D remains unclear. V gave up 4 bases and J gave up 4 bases, with 11 bases separating them. The V gene's germline CDR1 is DFQATT and CDR2 SNEGSKA (reference sequence). The length of the CDR3 is 12 residues. CDR3 region: CSAIETEYEQYF. CDR3 nucleotide sequence: TGCAGTGCTATCGAGACCGAATACGAGCAGTACTTC.

This clonotype was detected only a few times. J is TRBJ2-7 and V is TRBV18; weak D call: TRBD1 (5 bases). CDR3 length: 12 amino acids. In germline, CDR1 is KGHSH, CDR2 LQKENI. V dropped 6 bases and J dropped 3 bases, with 9 bases sitting between them. The DNA for the CDR3 is TGTGCCAGCTCGCCGGACAACTACGAGCAGTACTTC. Its protein is CASSPDNYEQYF.

This clonotype occurred a few times. The gene calls are TRBV7-8 and TRBJ2-1; no clear D. V dropped 7 bases and J dropped 9 bases, with 13 bases sitting between them. Per germline, CDR1 SGHVS and CDR2 FQNEAQ. This CDR3 spans 12 amino acids. The CDR3 sequence: CASTILMGEQFF. The CDR3 DNA sequence: TGTGCCAGCACCATTCTAATGGGTGAGCAGTTCTTC.

The V and J genes are TRBV29-1 and TRBJ1-1; TRBD1 is a possible D gene (5 bases). Per germline, CDR1 SQVTM and CDR2 ANQGSEA. The CDR3 is 12 amino acids. The V end lost 6 bases, the J end lost 6 bases, and 14 bases lay between the germline ends. The CDR3 DNA follows: TGCAGCGTGTCGGTGGGGGGGGCTGAAGCTTTCTTT. It specifies CSVSVGGAEAFF.

This clonotype was detected ten times or more. The J gene is TRBJ2-1, the V gene TRBV29-1; D remains ambiguous. CDR1 SQVTM and CDR2 ANQGSEA come from the germline V gene. Trimming removed 5 bases from V and 7 bases from J, with 0 bases in between. There are 8 residues in the CDR3. The CDR3 reads CSVNEQFF. In nucleotides, the CDR3 is TGCAGCGTTAATGAGCAGTTCTTC.

This chain joins TRBV7-9 and TRBJ1-1, with D maybe TRBD1 (5 bases). Per germline, CDR1 SEHNR and CDR2 FQNEAQ (reference sequence). V gave up 4 bases and J gave up 7 bases, with 13 bases separating them. This CDR3 region has 13 residues. CDR3 protein: CASSSAGGDEAFF. CDR3 coding DNA: TGTGCCAGCAGCTCGGCCGGGGGAGATGAAGCTTTCTTT.

This clonotype was detected only a few times. V is TRBV28 and J is TRBJ2-2; D is possibly TRBD2 (5 bases). Germline lookup yields CDR1 MDHEN and CDR2 SYDVKM. The CDR3 is 12 residues long. Between the trimmed V and J ends, which lost 6 bases and 5 bases, there was a span of 7 bases. The CDR3 here is CASSRRTGELFF. The CDR3 nucleotides are TGTGCCAGCAGCCGGAGGACCGGGGAGCTGTTTTTT.

The chain recombines TRBV5-1 with TRBJ2-1; perhaps TRBD2 as D (6 bases). Germline V gene lookup returns CDR1 SGHRS and CDR2 YFSETQ. The V end was cut by 2 bases, the J end by 5 bases, with 14 bases between. The CDR3 is 15 amino acids. CDR3 DNA: TGCGCCAGCAGCTTCGGGGGAGTGGGGAACAATGAGCAGTTCTTC. Its translation is CASSFGGVGNNEQFF.